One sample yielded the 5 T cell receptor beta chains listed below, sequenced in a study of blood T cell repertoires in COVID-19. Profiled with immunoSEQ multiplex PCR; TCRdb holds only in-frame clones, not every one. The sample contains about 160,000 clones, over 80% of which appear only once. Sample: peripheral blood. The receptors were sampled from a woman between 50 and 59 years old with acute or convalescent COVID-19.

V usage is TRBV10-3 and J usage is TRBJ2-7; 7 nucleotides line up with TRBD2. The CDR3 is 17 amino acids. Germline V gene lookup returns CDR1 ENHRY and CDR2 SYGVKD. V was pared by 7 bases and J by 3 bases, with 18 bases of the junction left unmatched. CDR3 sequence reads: CAIMGRRESTLGYEQYF. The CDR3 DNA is TGTGCCATCATGGGGCGGCGGGAGTCGACCCTAGGCTACGAGCAGTACTTC.

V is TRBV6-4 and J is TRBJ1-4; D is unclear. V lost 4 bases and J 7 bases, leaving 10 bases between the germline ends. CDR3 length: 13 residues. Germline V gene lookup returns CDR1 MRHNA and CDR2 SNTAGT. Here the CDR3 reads CASSVERGEKLFF. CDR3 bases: TGTGCCAGCAGTGTAGAACGCGGTGAAAAACTGTTTTTT.

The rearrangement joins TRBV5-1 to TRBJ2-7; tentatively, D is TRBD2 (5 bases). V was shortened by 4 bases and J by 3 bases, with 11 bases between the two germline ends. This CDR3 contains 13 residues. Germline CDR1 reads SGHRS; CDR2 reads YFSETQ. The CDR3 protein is CASSLTGYYEQYF. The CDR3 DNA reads TGCGCCAGCAGCCTGACGGGATACTACGAGCAGTACTTC.

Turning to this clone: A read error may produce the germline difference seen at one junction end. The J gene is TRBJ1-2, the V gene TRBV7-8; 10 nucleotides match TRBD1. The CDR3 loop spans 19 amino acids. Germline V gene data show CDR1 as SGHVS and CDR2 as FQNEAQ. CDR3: CASSLSIQGGTGVNYGYTF. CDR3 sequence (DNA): TGTGCCAGCAGCTTATCCATCCAGGGGGGGACAGGGGTGAACTACGGCTACACCTTC.

The CDR3 nucleotides are TGCAGCGTTGGAGTGCGGCTGGCGAACACTGAAGCTTTCTTT. Translated, it gives CSVGVRLANTEAFF. The chain joins TRBV29-1 to TRBJ1-1; D is unclear. Trimming took off 4 bases at V and 1 base at J, with 13 bases between the two ends. This CDR3 spans 14 amino acids. CDR1 is SQVTM, CDR2 ANQGSEA, per germline.